The present T cell receptor (beta chain) was sequenced within a study of CD8+CD57+ T cells in acquired aplastic anemia. Study-level information: An average of about 3.4 ug of DNA was obtained from sorted CD4+ and CD8+ cells.

This clonotype was observed many times. TCR beta VDJ combinations and CDR3 sequences were profiled from genomic DNA. TCRdb recomputed calls from the reads with MiXCR, one row per CDR3 protein. The data hold some 220,000 distinct CDR3 sequences, with approximately 35% observed a single time. The CDR3 has 14 amino acids. V was clipped by 0 bases and J by 3 bases, with 6 bases between them. CDR1 and CDR2 (germline): SGHTA, FQGNSA. Sequenced: sorted CD4+, CD8+, or CD8+CD57+ T cells (not recorded which) from PBMCs. The chain employs TRBV7-2 and TRBJ2-1; unclear D gene. This clonotype was sampled from a human donor in good health, serving as a control. The CDR3 loop reads CASSLAGYYNEQFF. The CDR3 region has the DNA TGTGCCAGCAGCTTAGCGGGATACTACAATGAGCAGTTCTTC. The entire variable domain, with the rest obtained from reference TRBV7-2 and TRBJ2-1, is as follows: GAGVSQSPSNKVTEKGKDVELRCDPISGHTALYWYRQSLGQGLEFLIYFQGNSAPDKSGLPSDRFSAERTGGSVSTLTIQRTQQEDSAVYLCASSLAGYYNEQFFGPGTRLTVL.